This TCR beta chain stems from a study of shared clonotypes between healthy human individuals. This CDR3 has 19 amino acids. After removal of 4 bases from V and 3 bases from J, the junction contained 14 bases not matched to a gene. Germline V gene data show CDR1 as MDHEN and CDR2 as SYDVKM. TCRdb's table, derived via immunoSEQ multiplex PCR, lists solely in-frame clones and lacks some. The sample has approximately 2.1 million clones, 90% to 95% seen once. The specimen was naive CD4+ T cells from PBMCs. The subset: CD45RA+ positively selected. The receptor comes from a man younger than 35 in good health. Some clones in this sample may be carry-over from other donors' samples. This rearrangement joins TRBV28 to TRBJ2-7, with 14 bases matching TRBD2. CDR3 DNA sequence: TGTGCCAGCAGTTCCCCAGGACTAGCGGGAGGCCGCGGCATCTACGAGCAGTACTTC. This encodes CASSSPGLAGGRGIYEQYF. The complete variable domain, with remaining parts taken from reference TRBV28 and TRBJ2-7, reads DVKVTQSSRYLVKRTGEKVFLECVQDMDHENMFWYRQDPGLGLRLIYFSYDVKMKEKGDIPEGYSVSREKKERFSLILESASTNQTSMYLCASSSPGLAGGRGIYEQYFGPGTRLTVT.